Here is one TCR beta chain with its context. Its antigen is not identified. Single viable CD3+CD4+CD8-CD45RO+ cells were sorted as the memory CD4+ T cells. Positive selection with CD4 microbeads enriched total CD4+ T cells. The data stem from a study of memory CD4+ T cells and cytomegalovirus serostatus. Broader study findings: Suggested: most of the CMV-linked TCR signature lies in CD4+ memory cells. About two fifths of the roughly 150 known CMV-associated TCRbeta sequences appeared in CD4+ memory.

V was clipped by 3 bases and J by 3 bases; unmatched bases: 6. The CDR3 has 16 residues. The germline gives CDR1 MDHEN, CDR2 SYDVKM. Original processing methods: After removing out-of-frame reads, around 2.2 million distinct TCRbeta sequences remained. Sequencing was performed with immunoSEQ multiplex PCR; in TCRdb, only in-frame clones are kept and a portion is missing. D and trimming were read from the DNA, whereas the V and J calls and clone size are those reported in that table. The data hold about 45,000 clones, with around four fifths observed a single time. The sequenced sample consisted of memory CD4+ T cells from blood. The chain employs TRBV28 and TRBJ1-1; TRBD1 agrees at 11 bases. This TCR was sampled from an adult in good health and CMV-seronegative. CDR3 bases: TGTGCCAGCAGTTTGGGGGGGACAGGGGGGGACACTGAAGCTTTCTTT. As protein: CASSLGGTGGDTEAFF.